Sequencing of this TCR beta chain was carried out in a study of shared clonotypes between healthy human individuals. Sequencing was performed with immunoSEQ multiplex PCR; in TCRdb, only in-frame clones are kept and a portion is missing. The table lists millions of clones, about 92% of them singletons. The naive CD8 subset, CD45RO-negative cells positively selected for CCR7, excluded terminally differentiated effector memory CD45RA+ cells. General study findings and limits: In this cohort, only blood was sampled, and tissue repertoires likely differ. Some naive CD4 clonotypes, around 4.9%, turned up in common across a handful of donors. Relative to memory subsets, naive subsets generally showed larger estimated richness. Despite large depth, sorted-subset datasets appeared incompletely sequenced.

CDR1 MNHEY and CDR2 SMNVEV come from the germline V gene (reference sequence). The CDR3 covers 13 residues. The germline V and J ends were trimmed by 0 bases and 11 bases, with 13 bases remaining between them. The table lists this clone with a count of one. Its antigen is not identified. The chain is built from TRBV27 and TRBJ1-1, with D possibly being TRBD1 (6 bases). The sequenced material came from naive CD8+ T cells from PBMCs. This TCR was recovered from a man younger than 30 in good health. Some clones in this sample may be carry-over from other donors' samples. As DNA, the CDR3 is TGTGCCAGCAGTTTATCTCTCAGGGGAGATGCTTTCTTT. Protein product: CASSLSLRGDAFF.